One sample yielded the 22 T cell receptor beta chains listed below, sequenced in a study of beta chain features in type 1 diabetes. Study-level results: A moderate, significant TCRB CDR3 shortening appeared in type 1 diabetes across four CD4+ subsets.

Their antigen targets remain unknown. Expressed TCRB transcripts were sequenced because the entire RNA isolate underwent reverse transcription. Libraries were prepared by immunoSEQ multiplex PCR; TCRdb keeps only in-frame clonotypes and omits some of them. The sample consists of 95,000 to 150,000 clones, roughly 17% of them appearing once. Sequenced input: central memory CD4+ T cells from blood. Source of these receptors: a man younger than 40 with type 1 diabetes.

Ten or more counts support this clone. The chain is built from TRBV6-1 and TRBJ1-2; 9 bases map to TRBD1. The CDR3 runs 16 residues. Germline lookup yields CDR1 MNHNS and CDR2 SASEGT. V lost 4 bases and J lost 4; bases outside the gene matches: 10. This CDR3 is CASSANLGQGAYGYTF. In DNA, the CDR3 is TGTGCCAGCAGTGCCAACTTGGGACAGGGAGCCTATGGCTACACCTTC.

Only a few counts were recorded for this clone. J is TRBJ2-5 and V is TRBV29-1, with no clear D. The CDR3 sequence is 13 residues long. CDR1 is SQVTM, CDR2 ANQGSEA, per germline. Deletions cut 7 bases from V and 0 bases from J, with 12 bases between. The CDR3 DNA reads as TGCAGCGGTGTTACGGTGTACCAAGAGACCCAGTACTTC. Translation: CSGVTVYQETQYF.

This clone turned up a few times. The rearrangement uses TRBV7-2 and TRBJ2-5; 8 bases agree with TRBD1. The CDR3 loop spans 14 amino acids. Trimming cost V 4 bases and J 3 bases; bases outside gene matches: 4. Germline lookup yields CDR1 SGHTA and CDR2 FQGNSA. The CDR3 loop is CASSSRTGKETQYF. In DNA, the CDR3 is TGTGCCAGCAGCTCGAGGACAGGGAAAGAGACCCAGTACTTC. Supplemented by reference TRBV7-2 and TRBJ2-5, the full variable domain reads GAGVSQSPSNKVTEKGKDVELRCDPISGHTALYWYRQSLGQGLEFLIYFQGNSAPDKSGLPSDRFSAERTGGSVSTLTIQRTQQEDSAVYLCASSSRTGKETQYFGPGTRLLVL.

V and J are TRBV19 and TRBJ2-7; 7 bases agree with TRBD2. V was clipped by 4 bases and J by 2 bases; unmatched bases: 5. The CDR3 extends over 14 amino acids. CDR1 is LNHDA and CDR2 is SQIVND in the germline V gene (reference sequence). CDR3 protein: CASSKGEGTYEQYF. CDR3 DNA: TGTGCCAGTAGTAAAGGGGAGGGGACCTACGAGCAGTACTTC. The whole variable domain, remainder taken from reference TRBV19 and TRBJ2-7, is DGGITQSPKYLFRKEGQNVTLSCEQNLNHDAMYWYRQDPGQGLRLIYYSQIVNDFQKGDIAEGYSVSREKKESFPLTVTSAQKNPTAFYLCASSKGEGTYEQYFGPGTRLTVT.

Ten or more counts support this clone. Other DNA sequences in this sample translate to the same CDR3. The chain is built from TRBV5-1 and TRBJ2-2; perhaps TRBD1 as D (5 bases). The CDR3 length is 16 residues. V shed 1 base and J shed 0 bases, with 10 bases lying between them. Germline V gene sequence: CDR1 SGHRS, CDR2 YFSETQ. The CDR3: CASSLRGHSNTGELFF. CDR3 DNA sequence: TGCGCCAGCAGCTTGAGGGGTCACTCGAACACCGGGGAGCTGTTTTTT.

The V gene is TRBV6-5, the J gene TRBJ2-7, with D perhaps matching TRBD1 (6 bases). This CDR3 has 14 amino acids. CDR1 is MNHEY and CDR2 is SVGAGI in the germline V gene. V lost 2 bases, J lost 3 bases, and 11 bases lay in between. The CDR3 here is CASSYQGRDYEQYF. DNA for the CDR3: TGTGCCAGCAGTTACCAGGGGAGAGACTACGAGCAGTACTTC.

The rearrangement links TRBV19 to TRBJ2-1; D remains ambiguous. Germline V CDR1 and CDR2: LNHDA, SQIVND (reference sequence). The CDR3 covers 12 residues. The V gene lost 8 bases and the J gene lost 9 bases, with 14 bases spanning the gap. The CDR3 is CASSYGSFEQFF. The CDR3 coding sequence is TGTGCCAGTTCTTATGGCTCCTTTGAGCAGTTCTTC.

This clone was found a few times. The chain combines TRBV30 with TRBJ1-6; D may be TRBD1 (6 bases). Trimming took off 7 bases at V and 0 bases at J, with 13 bases between the two ends. Germline-derived CDR1 and CDR2 are GTSNPN and SVGIG (reference sequence). The CDR3 totals 15 residues. The CDR3 DNA reads as TGTGCCTCCCGGAGAGGGGGCTCCTATAATTCACCCCTCCACTTT. Amino acids: CASRRGGSYNSPLHF.

This clone was seen a few times. The chain employs TRBV14 and TRBJ1-1; 8 nucleotides match TRBD1. In germline, CDR1 is SGHDN, CDR2 FVKESK. V shed 4 bases, J shed 6 bases, and the junction held 10 bases outside the gene matches. The CDR3 extends over 15 amino acids. The CDR3 is CASSPGGSRKPEAFF. For the CDR3, the DNA is TGTGCCAGCAGCCCAGGGGGCTCTAGAAAACCTGAAGCTTTCTTT.

The rearrangement links TRBV4-2 to TRBJ2-6; D is perhaps TRBD1 (5 bases). This CDR3 is built from 16 residues. Trimming removed 5 bases from V and 1 base from J, with 12 bases in between. Germline CDR1 and CDR2: LGHNA and YNFKEQ. The CDR3 nucleotides read TGTGCCAGCAGCACGTCGACAGCTTCTGGGGCCAACGTCCTGACTTTC. As protein: CASSTSTASGANVLTF.

The chain is built from TRBV5-1 and TRBJ2-7; D unclear. The germline V gene encodes CDR1 SGHRS and CDR2 YFSETQ. The ends were cut back, 2 bases at V and 4 bases at J, with 16 bases in the middle. This CDR3 comprises 15 residues. The CDR3 is CASSFLPGPSYEQYF. The CDR3 nucleotides are TGCGCCAGCAGCTTCCTTCCCGGGCCTTCATACGAGCAGTACTTC.

This clone has more than one count but fewer than ten. J is TRBJ2-7 and V is TRBV9; 13 bases line up with TRBD2. After removal of 4 bases from V and 1 base from J, the junction contained 5 bases not matched to a gene. The CDR3 length is 16 residues. The germline V gene encodes CDR1 SGDLS and CDR2 YYNGEE. CDR3 sequence reads: CASSLTSGGLSYEQYF. Here the CDR3 DNA reads TGTGCCAGCAGCTTGACTAGCGGGGGGCTTTCCTACGAGCAGTACTTC.

The sample holds a few counts of this clone. The chain has TRBV7-9 and TRBJ1-2; D is perhaps TRBD1 (6 bases). Germline values: CDR1 SEHNR, CDR2 FQNEAQ (reference sequence). The CDR3 covers 13 residues. V was cut by 5 bases and J by 2 bases, with 9 bases left in between. CDR3 in DNA: TGTGCCAGCAGCACCGGACAGAACTATGGCTACACCTTC. Protein product: CASSTGQNYGYTF. Full variable domain (missing parts from reference TRBV7-9 and TRBJ1-2): DTGVSQNPRHKITKRGQNVTFRCDPISEHNRLYWYRQTLGQGPEFLTYFQNEAQLEKSRLLSDRFSAERPKGSFSTLEIQRTEQGDSAMYLCASSTGQNYGYTFGSGTRLTVV.

This clone was detected a few times. V gene TRBV28 combines with J gene TRBJ1-3, with D perhaps TRBD1 (6 bases). Germline CDR1 MDHEN, CDR2 SYDVKM. The CDR3 is 17 residues long. V dropped 5 bases and J dropped 1 base, with 18 bases sitting between them. CDR3: CASSTPQGVGSGNTIYF. The CDR3 bases are TGTGCCAGCAGTACCCCACAGGGAGTAGGGTCTGGAAACACCATATATTTT.

The V and J genes are TRBV29-1 and TRBJ2-3; D is tentatively TRBD1 or TRBD2 (5 bases each). V lost 7 bases and J 1 base, leaving 9 bases between the germline ends. CDR1 and CDR2 (germline): SQVTM, ANQGSEA. The CDR3 contains 12 residues. CDR3 bases: TGCAGCGCGAGGGGTGGCACAGATACGCAGTATTTT. As protein: CSARGGTDTQYF.

The V gene is TRBV7-2, the J gene TRBJ2-2; D ambiguous. Germline V gene sequence: CDR1 SGHTA, CDR2 FQGNSA. The ends were cut back, 6 bases at V and 0 bases at J, with 11 bases in the middle. This CDR3 is built from 15 residues. CDR3 bases: TGTGCCAGCAGGGGTCTTTCCGCGAACACCGGGGAGCTGTTTTTT. This codes for CASRGLSANTGELFF.

This clone was seen a few times. The chain has TRBV5-1 and TRBJ2-1; 9 bases agree with TRBD2. The CDR3 consists of 15 residues. The germline V gene encodes CDR1 SGHRS and CDR2 YFSETQ. The junction had 3 bases not matched to a gene; V was cut back by 4 bases and J by 1 base. The CDR3 here is CASSVAGESYNEQFF. The CDR3 bases are TGCGCCAGCAGCGTAGCGGGGGAGTCCTACAATGAGCAGTTCTTC.

The gene calls are TRBV7-2 and TRBJ2-3, with D possibly being TRBD2 (6 bases). The CDR3 sequence is 16 residues long. The V and J ends lost 3 bases and 2 bases respectively, with 15 bases between them. Germline V gene lookup returns CDR1 SGHTA and CDR2 FQGNSA. CDR3 coding DNA: TGTGCCAGCAGCTTGATTGGCGGGGACTTCACAGATACGCAGTATTTT. This sequence encodes CASSLIGGDFTDTQYF. The complete variable domain, with remaining parts taken from reference TRBV7-2 and TRBJ2-3, reads GAGVSQSPSNKVTEKGKDVELRCDPISGHTALYWYRQSLGQGLEFLIYFQGNSAPDKSGLPSDRFSAERTGGSVSTLTIQRTQQEDSAVYLCASSLIGGDFTDTQYFGPGTRLTVL.

This chain uses TRBV7-2 with TRBJ1-6; 10 nucleotides agree with TRBD1. J lost 0 bases, V lost 5 bases, and 7 bases had no gene match. The germline V gene encodes CDR1 SGHTA and CDR2 FQGNSA. CDR3 length: 18 residues. The CDR3 is CASSPTGGPSSYNSPLHF. The CDR3 bases are TGTGCCAGCAGCCCGACAGGGGGCCCGAGCTCCTATAATTCACCCCTCCACTTT. The full variable domain, in which reference TRBV7-2 and TRBJ1-6 provide the parts outside the CDR3, is GAGVSQSPSNKVTEKGKDVELRCDPISGHTALYWYRQSLGQGLEFLIYFQGNSAPDKSGLPSDRFSAERTGGSVSTLTIQRTQQEDSAVYLCASSPTGGPSSYNSPLHFGNGTRLTVT.

V gene TRBV30 combines with J gene TRBJ2-1, with D tentatively TRBD1 or TRBD2 (6 bases each). The CDR3 has 16 residues. Germline CDR1 is GTSNPN and CDR2 is SVGIG (reference sequence). V shed 5 bases and J shed 0 bases, with 17 bases lying between them. The DNA for the CDR3 is TGTGCCTGGCTTAGTACGTGGGGGGCCTCCTACAATGAGCAGTTCTTC. Amino acids: CAWLSTWGASYNEQFF.

CDR3 loop: CASSGASGGSSTDTQYF. Here the CDR3 DNA reads TGTGCCAGCAGTGGAGCTAGCGGGGGGTCTAGCACAGATACGCAGTATTTT. J is TRBJ2-3 and V is TRBV2, with 11 bases identical to TRBD2. Germline values: CDR1 SNHLY, CDR2 FYNNEI. The junction had 6 bases not matched to a gene; V was cut back by 4 bases and J by 0 bases. The CDR3 is 17 amino acids.

This clone came up a few times. The chain is built from TRBV6-6 and TRBJ2-3; 9 nucleotides match TRBD2. Trimming cost V 6 bases and J 1 base; bases outside gene matches: 5. CDR1 MNHNY and CDR2 SVGAGI come from the germline V gene (reference sequence). This CDR3 has 15 residues. The CDR3 coding sequence is TGTGCCAGCAGCCCCCGGACTAGCGGCACAGATACGCAGTATTTT. It specifies CASSPRTSGTDTQYF.